Each of the 27 T cell receptor beta chains below was sequenced from the same sample in a study of radiation and T cells in renal cell carcinoma. The time point: blood 4 weeks post-SBRT, at nephrectomy. Treatment of the sample: 15 Gy SBRT to primary tumor, nephrectomy 4 weeks later. Using immunoSEQ multiplex PCR, the repertoire was profiled, and TCRdb retains in-frame clones only, with some absent. The sample has about 40,000 clones, 80% to 85% seen once; the top ten hold 25% to 30%. The source material was blood, sampled from a patient whose treatment included radiotherapy and nephrectomy. Receptor source: a woman in her 70s with renal cell carcinoma.

The CDR3 protein is CASSNGLAGATETQYF. The DNA for the CDR3 is TGTGCCAGCAGCAACGGACTAGCGGGGGCAACAGAGACCCAGTACTTC. The chain employs TRBV5-6 and TRBJ2-5; 13 bases are shared with TRBD2. V was clipped by 4 bases and J by 4 bases; unmatched bases: 7. The germline gives CDR1 SGHDT, CDR2 YYEEEE. The CDR3 has 16 amino acids.

The rearrangement links TRBV7-2 to TRBJ2-2; TRBD1 matches at 7 bases. CDR1 and CDR2 (germline): SGHTA, FQGNSA. Trimming removed 1 base from V and 6 bases from J; junction bases left unmatched: 2. The CDR3 consists of 14 residues. Here the CDR3 DNA reads TGTGCCAGCAGCTTAGTTCAGGGGGCCGGGGAGCTGTTTTTT. The encoded protein is CASSLVQGAGELFF. Combining the CDR3 with reference TRBV7-2 and TRBJ2-2 gives the whole variable domain GAGVSQSPSNKVTEKGKDVELRCDPISGHTALYWYRQSLGQGLEFLIYFQGNSAPDKSGLPSDRFSAERTGGSVSTLTIQRTQQEDSAVYLCASSLVQGAGELFFGEGSRLTVL.

This clone was observed a few times. The chain recombines TRBV7-9 with TRBJ1-1; no definite D call. Germline loops: CDR1 SEHNR, CDR2 FQNEAQ (reference sequence). This CDR3 contains 12 residues. The ends were cut back, 5 bases at V and 6 bases at J, with 10 bases in the middle. The CDR3 reads CASSRTDPEAFF. DNA for the CDR3: TGTGCCAGCAGCCGGACGGATCCTGAAGCTTTCTTT.

V usage is TRBV10-3 and J usage is TRBJ1-1; D not resolved. The CDR3 loop spans 14 amino acids. CDR1 is ENHRY and CDR2 is SYGVKD in the germline V gene. The V gene lost 3 bases and the J gene lost 1 base, with 9 bases spanning the gap. The CDR3: CAISDPAANTEAFF. CDR3 nucleotides: TGTGCCATCAGTGACCCCGCCGCGAACACTGAAGCTTTCTTT.

The rearrangement joins TRBV5-4 to TRBJ1-2; TRBD1 agrees at 7 bases. CDR3 length equals 16 residues. The germline CDR1 and CDR2 sequences are SGHNT and YYREEE (reference sequence). After removal of 0 bases from V and 3 bases from J, the junction contained 8 bases not matched to a gene. Here the CDR3 reads CASSLGSAGGHYGYTF. CDR3 in DNA: TGTGCCAGCAGCTTGGGCAGTGCAGGGGGACACTATGGCTACACCTTC.

This clone was found a few times. The chain links TRBV19 to TRBJ2-1, with no clear D. The CDR3 totals 13 residues. The germline V gene has CDR1 LNHDA and CDR2 SQIVND (reference sequence). The ends were cut back, 5 bases at V and 6 bases at J, with 11 bases in the middle. The CDR3 DNA follows: TGTGCCAGTAGTTACGGGTTCACCAATGAGCAGTTCTTC. It yields the protein CASSYGFTNEQFF.

This chain joins TRBV2 and TRBJ2-2, with TRBD1 matching 8 bases. After removal of 6 bases from V and 2 bases from J, the junction contained 17 bases not matched to a gene. The germline CDR1 and CDR2 sequences are SNHLY and FYNNEI. The CDR3 length is 19 residues. This CDR3 is CASRYPTGVLARNTGELFF. CDR3 DNA: TGTGCCAGCAGATATCCGACAGGGGTTCTAGCGAGAAACACCGGGGAGCTGTTTTTT.

This clone is a singleton in its sample. CDR3 protein: CASSLHYVGQVGTDTQYF. The CDR3 coding sequence is TGTGCCAGCAGCTTACATTATGTGGGGCAGGTGGGCACAGATACGCAGTATTTT. The rearrangement links TRBV11-1 to TRBJ2-3, with a weak D call TRBD1 (5 bases). V gave up 2 bases and J gave up 1 base, with 19 bases separating them. Germline V CDR1 and CDR2: SGHAT, FQDESV (reference sequence). There are 18 residues in the CDR3.

This sequence joins TRBV7-3 and TRBJ1-4; TRBD1 might be the D (5 bases). This CDR3 has 13 residues. Deletions cut 5 bases from V and 7 bases from J, with 11 bases between. CDR1 and CDR2 (germline): SGHTA, FQGTGA. The CDR3 bases are TGTGCCAGCAGCGTCAGGGCGGGTGAAAAACTGTTTTTT. Residues: CASSVRAGEKLFF.

This chain connects TRBV5-6 to TRBJ2-7, with 11 bases that match TRBD2. V lost 1 base, J lost 4 bases, and 4 bases stayed unmatched. The V gene's germline CDR1 is SGHDT and CDR2 YYEEEE. CDR3 length equals 15 residues. CDR3 sequence (DNA): TGTGCCAGCAGCTTGTTAACTAGCGGGGGATACGAGCAGTACTTC. Translated: CASSLLTSGGYEQYF.

The J gene is TRBJ1-4, the V gene TRBV29-1; D is perhaps TRBD1 (5 bases). The CDR3 has 13 residues. CDR1 and CDR2 (germline): SQVTM, ANQGSEA. The germline V and J ends were trimmed by 6 bases and 8 bases, with 16 bases remaining between them. This chain's CDR3 is CSVQPGGREKLFF. The CDR3 region has the DNA TGCAGCGTCCAGCCTGGGGGACGGGAAAAACTGTTTTTT.

The V and J genes are TRBV7-7 and TRBJ1-3; unclear D gene. The germline CDR1 and CDR2 sequences are SSHAT and FNYEAQ (reference sequence). This CDR3 is built from 16 residues. Trimming removed 2 bases at V and 0 bases at J, with 11 bases between. CDR3: CASSLLRPFSGNTIYF. The CDR3 bases are TGTGCCAGCAGCTTACTACGTCCGTTCTCTGGAAACACCATATATTTT. Drawing the rest from reference TRBV7-7 and TRBJ1-3, the complete variable domain is GAGVSQSPRYKVTKRGQDVTLRCDPISSHATLYWYQQALGQGPEFLTYFNYEAQPDKSGLPSDRFSAERPEGSISTLTIQRTEQRDSAMYRCASSLLRPFSGNTIYFGEGSWLTVV.

The chain links TRBV5-4 to TRBJ2-1; 7 bases map to TRBD2. The CDR3 consists of 16 residues. Per the germline V gene, CDR1 is SGHNT and CDR2 is YYREEE (reference sequence). V trimming: 0 bases; J trimming: 7 bases; junction bases outside the gene matches: 10. CDR3 nucleotides: TGTGCCAGCAGCTTGGCAGGAGCGGGATTAAAAAATGAGCAGTTCTTC. It is translated as CASSLAGAGLKNEQFF.

This clone was seen only a few times. The CDR3 loop is CASSSDSANTEAFF. The CDR3 DNA reads TGTGCCAGCAGCTCCGACAGCGCAAACACTGAAGCTTTCTTT. V usage is TRBV7-6 and J usage is TRBJ1-1; D possibly corresponds to TRBD1 (5 bases). Germline CDR1 and CDR2: SGHVS and FNYEAQ. This CDR3 is 14 amino acids long. V was pared by 4 bases and J by 2 bases, with 11 bases between. The full variable domain, in which reference TRBV7-6 and TRBJ1-1 provide the parts outside the CDR3, is GAGVSQSPRYKVTKRGQDVALRCDPISGHVSLYWYRQALGQGPEFLTYFNYEAQQDKSGLPNDRFSAERPEGSISTLTIQRTEQRDSAMYRCASSSDSANTEAFFGQGTRLTVV.

The V gene is TRBV10-1, the J gene TRBJ1-1; a possible D gene is TRBD1 (5 bases). The CDR3 length is 13 residues. Germline loops: CDR1 WNHNN, CDR2 SYGVQD (reference sequence). With 6 bases removed from V and 7 bases from J, the gap between germline ends came to 15 bases. This CDR3 reads CASSREGVGEAFF. The DNA for the CDR3 is TGCGCCAGCAGCCGGGAAGGGGTAGGTGAAGCTTTCTTT.

The V and J genes are TRBV7-9 and TRBJ2-7, with 9 bases lining up with TRBD1. The CDR3 contains 17 residues. Germline V gene sequence: CDR1 SEHNR, CDR2 FQNEAQ (reference sequence). After removal of 5 bases from V and 0 bases from J, the junction contained 11 bases not matched to a gene. CDR3 bases: TGTGCCAGCAGCGCCGGACAGGGGCGTCCTGTCTCCTACGAGCAGTACTTC. Its protein product is CASSAGQGRPVSYEQYF.

V and J are TRBV6-5 and TRBJ1-6; a possible D gene is TRBD1 (5 bases). CDR1 is MNHEY, CDR2 SVGAGI, per germline. Between the trimmed V and J ends, which lost 3 bases and 10 bases, there was a span of 16 bases. This CDR3 spans 15 amino acids. For the CDR3, the DNA is TGTGCCAGCAGTTATTTCTGGCAGGGAGACTCACCCCTCCACTTT. Protein: CASSYFWQGDSPLHF.

Only one count was recorded for this clone. The chain recombines TRBV7-7 with TRBJ2-7, with unresolved D. V was cut by 3 bases and J by 0 bases, with 9 bases left in between. The CDR3 totals 14 residues. The germline V gene encodes CDR1 SSHAT and CDR2 FNYEAQ (reference sequence). The CDR3 sequence is CASSLGTGSYEQYF. The CDR3 DNA follows: TGTGCCAGCAGCTTGGGAACGGGCTCCTACGAGCAGTACTTC.

The V and J genes are TRBV5-1 and TRBJ1-4; D remains ambiguous. This CDR3 spans 15 amino acids. The V end lost 2 bases, the J end lost 0 bases, and 8 bases lay between the germline ends. The germline V gene has CDR1 SGHRS and CDR2 YFSETQ. CDR3 DNA: TGCGCCAGCAGCTTCCAAGCGACAACTAATGAAAAACTGTTTTTT. Its protein product is CASSFQATTNEKLFF.

The chain joins TRBV19 to TRBJ1-2; D might be TRBD1 (6 bases). V lost 8 bases, J lost 7 bases, and 11 bases lay in between. This CDR3 is built from 11 residues. The V gene's germline CDR1 is LNHDA and CDR2 SQIVND (reference sequence). Here the CDR3 reads CASGGLAGYTF. The CDR3 DNA reads as TGTGCCAGTGGGGGCTTGGCTGGCTACACCTTC.

In DNA form, the CDR3 reads TGTGCCAGCCGGCGGCCAGATGAGACCCAGTACTTC. Translation gives CASRRPDETQYF. The chain employs TRBV6-5 and TRBJ2-5; D not resolved. The germline V gene encodes CDR1 MNHEY and CDR2 SVGAGI. The CDR3 totals 12 residues. Deletions cut 8 bases from V and 5 bases from J, with 12 bases between.

The chain combines TRBV5-1 with TRBJ2-2, with a weak D call TRBD2 (5 bases). This CDR3 has 15 amino acids. CDR1 is SGHRS and CDR2 is YFSETQ in the germline V gene. Between the trimmed V and J ends, which lost 5 bases and 5 bases, there was a span of 16 bases. The DNA for the CDR3 is TGCGCCAGCAGGATGGACGGGGAGAGTACCGGGGAGCTGTTTTTT. Translating it yields CASRMDGESTGELFF.

The chain links TRBV19 to TRBJ1-3; no firm D call. The germline CDR1 and CDR2 sequences are LNHDA and SQIVND (reference sequence). V dropped 8 bases and J dropped 4 bases, with 9 bases sitting between them. The CDR3 loop spans 12 amino acids. CDR3 amino acids: CASRTDGNTIYF. CDR3 coding DNA: TGTGCCAGTCGTACAGACGGAAACACCATATATTTT.

The chain recombines TRBV7-9 with TRBJ2-5; 7 bases align to TRBD2. Germline trimming cut 5 bases from V and 5 bases from J; bases unmatched to any gene: 8. In germline, CDR1 is SEHNR, CDR2 FQNEAQ (reference sequence). The CDR3 runs 14 residues. Written as DNA, the CDR3 is TGTGCCAGCAGCCACCAGGCGGGGGAGGAGACCCAGTACTTC. Its protein product is CASSHQAGEETQYF. Full variable domain (remainder filled in from reference TRBV7-9 and TRBJ2-5): DTGVSQNPRHKITKRGQNVTFRCDPISEHNRLYWYRQTLGQGPEFLTYFQNEAQLEKSRLLSDRFSAERPKGSFSTLEIQRTEQGDSAMYLCASSHQAGEETQYFGPGTRLLVL.

The DNA of the CDR3 is TGCGCCAGCAGCTTGGGGGACTCACACAATGAGCAGTTCTTC. Amino acids: CASSLGDSHNEQFF. This chain connects TRBV5-1 to TRBJ2-1; a weak D match, TRBD2 (6 bases). Trimming cost V 0 bases and J 5 bases, with 9 bases left between them. This CDR3 contains 14 residues. The germline V gene encodes CDR1 SGHRS and CDR2 YFSETQ.

The rearrangement uses TRBV27 and TRBJ2-7; 11 bases are shared with TRBD2. Germline V CDR1 and CDR2: MNHEY, SMNVEV (reference sequence). The CDR3 is made up of 14 amino acids. The ends lost 3 bases at V and 5 bases at J; junction bases unmatched: 3. CDR3 amino acids: CASSFSGRAHEQYF. CDR3 in DNA: TGTGCCAGCAGTTTTAGCGGGAGGGCCCACGAGCAGTACTTC.

The chain carries TRBV7-9 and TRBJ1-1; no firm D call. The ends were cut back, 5 bases at V and 6 bases at J, with 10 bases in the middle. From germline, CDR1 is SEHNR and CDR2 FQNEAQ (reference sequence). This CDR3 has 12 amino acids. CDR3 sequence reads: CASSPDTAEAFF. The CDR3 DNA reads TGTGCCAGCAGCCCCGACACCGCTGAAGCTTTCTTT.